These 8 T cell receptor beta chains were sequenced from one sample in a study of blood T cell repertoires in COVID-19. TCRdb keeps only in-frame clones here, not all; method: immunoSEQ multiplex PCR. The sample lists 85,000 to 120,000 clones; about 64% were seen once. Sequenced: peripheral blood. Receptors originate from a human donor with acute or convalescent COVID-19. The donor label of this sample is uncertain.

The chain links TRBV28 to TRBJ1-5; D possibly corresponds to TRBD1 (6 bases). The CDR3 contains 15 residues. Germline-derived CDR1 and CDR2 are MDHEN and SYDVKM. V was pared by 9 bases and J by 1 base, with 16 bases between. This CDR3 reads CASRNGQGSNQPQHF. CDR3 nucleotides: TGTGCCAGTAGAAATGGGCAGGGGAGCAATCAGCCCCAGCATTTT. The full variable domain, its missing parts supplied by reference TRBV28 and TRBJ1-5, is DVKVTQSSRYLVKRTGEKVFLECVQDMDHENMFWYRQDPGLGLRLIYFSYDVKMKEKGDIPEGYSVSREKKERFSLILESASTNQTSMYLCASRNGQGSNQPQHFGDGTRLSIL.

There are a few counts of this clone. V is TRBV19 and J is TRBJ1-2, with a tentative D call TRBD1 (6 bases). Trimming stripped 0 bases from V and 3 bases from J, with 11 bases between. The CDR3 extends over 15 amino acids. The germline CDR1 and CDR2 sequences are LNHDA and SQIVND (reference sequence). The DNA for the CDR3 is TGTGCCAGTAGTATAGATGGGGGCTTCGACTATGGCTACACCTTC. This encodes CASSIDGGFDYGYTF.

This clone appeared a few times. The rearrangement uses TRBV4-1 and TRBJ2-1, with 11 bases identical to TRBD2. There are 16 residues in the CDR3. V was clipped by 3 bases and J by 5 bases; unmatched bases: 6. Looked up from germline, CDR1 is MGHRA and CDR2 is YSYEKL. The CDR3 region has the DNA TGCGCCAGCAGCCACCTTAGCGGGGGGGCCAACAATGAGCAGTTCTTC. It codes for CASSHLSGGANNEQFF.

The V call is TRBV6-4, the J call TRBJ2-3, with 7 bases matching TRBD2. V shed 3 bases, J shed 4 bases, and the junction held 4 bases outside the gene matches. CDR1 and CDR2 from the germline V gene are MRHNA and SNTAGT. This CDR3 spans 14 amino acids. The CDR3 region is CASSESLAADTQYF. The CDR3 DNA follows: TGTGCCAGCAGTGAAAGCCTAGCGGCAGATACGCAGTATTTT.

The chain links TRBV7-9 to TRBJ1-4; 7 bases are a match to TRBD1. The CDR3 has 15 residues. Losses at the gene ends were 2 bases for V and 8 bases for J; bases not matched to a gene: 8. Germline CDR1 reads SEHNR; CDR2 reads FQNEAQ (reference sequence). DNA of the CDR3: TGTGCCAGCAGCTTATACGGGACAGAGGACGAAAAACTGTTTTTT. Translating gives CASSLYGTEDEKLFF.

This clone was seen only a few times. V is TRBV9 and J is TRBJ1-6, with TRBD1 matching 8 bases. In germline, CDR1 is SGDLS, CDR2 YYNGEE. The CDR3 is 17 residues long. V lost 4 bases, J lost 8 bases, and 14 bases stayed unmatched. The CDR3 DNA sequence: TGTGCCAGCAGCCCTACTGTACCAGGGGGCGCGGATTCACCCCTCCACTTT. As protein: CASSPTVPGGADSPLHF.

The chain recombines TRBV19 with TRBJ1-1; possibly TRBD1 for D (5 bases). The CDR3 runs to 14 residues. Germline CDR1 LNHDA, CDR2 SQIVND (reference sequence). The V and J ends lost 7 bases and 0 bases respectively, with 12 bases between them. CDR3: CASTRVNMNTEAFF. In DNA, the CDR3 is TGTGCCAGTACCAGGGTGAACATGAACACTGAAGCTTTCTTT. Full variable domain (rest looked up from reference TRBV19 and TRBJ1-1): DGGITQSPKYLFRKEGQNVTLSCEQNLNHDAMYWYRQDPGQGLRLIYYSQIVNDFQKGDIAEGYSVSREKKESFPLTVTSAQKNPTAFYLCASTRVNMNTEAFFGQGTRLTVV.

The chain employs TRBV3-1 (or the pseudogene TRBV3-2) and TRBJ2-1; a possible D gene is TRBD2 (5 bases). This CDR3 has 16 amino acids. CDR1 is LGHDT, CDR2 YNNKEL, per germline (reference sequence). V lost 6 bases and J lost 0, with 15 bases in between. The CDR3 reads CASSLSRRTSYNEQFF. The DNA for the CDR3 is TGTGCCAGCAGTCTAAGTAGGAGGACCTCCTACAATGAGCAGTTCTTC.